This T cell receptor beta chain comes out of a study of control samples from healthy donors and cancer patients. The CDR3 extends over 16 amino acids. In germline, CDR1 is SEHNR, CDR2 FQNEAQ (reference sequence). The V end lost 1 base, the J end lost 2 bases, and 12 bases lay between the germline ends. The table came from immunoSEQ multiplex PCR; TCRdb's copy has only in-frame clones and leaves some out. This table has about 52,000 clones, about 95% appearing once. The TCR was taken from a man aged 25 to 40 in good health. Sequenced material: blood. This chain joins TRBV7-9 and TRBJ2-1, with a possible D match to TRBD2 (5 bases). The DNA of the CDR3 is TGTGCCAGCAGCTTAGTCGGGAACTCCCCCTACAATGAGCAGTTCTTC. This translates into CASSLVGNSPYNEQFF. Combining the CDR3 with reference TRBV7-9 and TRBJ2-1 gives the whole variable domain DTGVSQNPRHKITKRGQNVTFRCDPISEHNRLYWYRQTLGQGPEFLTYFQNEAQLEKSRLLSDRFSAERPKGSFSTLEIQRTEQGDSAMYLCASSLVGNSPYNEQFFGPGTRLTVL.